These 17 T cell receptor beta chains were all obtained from the same sample, sequenced in a study of CD8+CD57+ T cells in acquired aplastic anemia. The study profiled TCR beta VDJ and CDR3 using genomic DNA as template. TCRdb passed the reads through MiXCR, listing each CDR3 protein once. The profile shows 68,000 or so distinct CDR3 sequences, approximately 54% of them singletons. The sequenced material came from sorted CD4+, CD8+, or CD8+CD57+ T cells (not recorded which) from PBMCs. The source is a human donor in good health, serving as a control.

The V and J genes are TRBV7-2 and TRBJ1-4; D not resolved. The germline V and J ends were trimmed by 5 bases and 8 bases, with 9 bases remaining between them. The CDR3 is made up of 12 amino acids. Germline V gene data show CDR1 as SGHTA and CDR2 as FQGNSA. The CDR3 DNA follows: TGTGCCAGCAGCCGTCTGGGGGAAAAACTGTTTTTT. Its protein is CASSRLGEKLFF.

The chain employs TRBV7-6 and TRBJ1-1, with a weak D call TRBD1 (5 bases). Per the germline V gene, CDR1 is SGHVS and CDR2 is FNYEAQ. The CDR3 spans 13 residues. V lost 0 bases, J lost 6 bases, and 8 bases lay in between. The chain's CDR3 is CASSLAGVSEAFF. CDR3 DNA: TGTGCCAGCAGCTTAGCAGGGGTTTCTGAAGCTTTCTTT.

This clonotype has a single count. The J gene is TRBJ2-5, the V gene TRBV7-9; tentatively, D is TRBD1 (5 bases). CDR3 length: 13 residues. V gave up 3 bases and J gave up 2 bases, with 7 bases separating them. Per germline, CDR1 SEHNR and CDR2 FQNEAQ (reference sequence). This CDR3 reads CASSFPGQETQYF. The CDR3 bases are TGTGCCAGCAGCTTCCCAGGGCAAGAGACCCAGTACTTC.

This clonotype was detected many times. The rearrangement joins TRBV7-1 to TRBJ2-1; TRBD2 aligns across 7 bases. TRBV7-1 has ORF status, its function being uncertain. This CDR3 region has 18 residues. J lost 2 bases, V lost 5 bases, and 15 bases had no gene match. The DNA for the CDR3 is TGTGCCAGCAGCCCAGTGCTGGGATCGGGAGGTACCTACAATGAGCAGTTCTTC. Encoded protein: CASSPVLGSGGTYNEQFF.

The sample holds many counts of this clonotype. The V gene is TRBV20-1, the J gene TRBJ2-5; 12 bases agree with TRBD2. In germline, CDR1 is DFQATT, CDR2 SNEGSKA (reference sequence). Trimming at V came to 3 bases and at J to 2 bases, leaving 16 bases not matched to a gene. This CDR3 contains 19 residues. CDR3: CSASPNLAGGGLLQETQYF. CDR3 nucleotides: TGCAGTGCTAGCCCGAACCTAGCGGGAGGGGGATTGTTGCAAGAGACCCAGTACTTC.

This clonotype appeared once. This chain uses TRBV19 with TRBJ1-2; D perhaps matches TRBD1 (5 bases). This CDR3 comprises 13 residues. Germline V lookup: CDR1 LNHDA, CDR2 SQIVND (reference sequence). Trimming stripped 1 base from V and 5 bases from J, with 8 bases between. CDR3 bases: TGTGCCAGTAGTATAGCACAGGCTTATGGCTACACCTTC. Translated: CASSIAQAYGYTF.

This clonotype showed up many times. Written as DNA, the CDR3 is TGCGCCAGCAGGGCCGTTGTGGGGGCGGACTCACCCCTCCACTTT. Translating gives CASRAVVGADSPLHF. The genes are TRBV5-1 and TRBJ1-6; tentative D call: TRBD1 (6 bases). The CDR3 is 15 amino acids. The germline V gene encodes CDR1 SGHRS and CDR2 YFSETQ. Trimming shortened V by 5 bases and J by 10 bases, and 19 bases separated the two germline ends.

The chain is built from TRBV29-1 and TRBJ1-1, with D tentatively TRBD1 (6 bases). V was pared by 6 bases and J by 5 bases, with 19 bases between. This CDR3 region has 14 residues. Per germline, CDR1 SQVTM and CDR2 ANQGSEA. In DNA form, the CDR3 reads TGCAGCGTAAGGTCACCGGGACAATCAACTGAAGCTTTCTTT. Translation gives CSVRSPGQSTEAFF.

The chain combines TRBV19 with TRBJ2-1; D is possibly TRBD2 (6 bases). Between the trimmed V and J ends, which lost 4 bases and 4 bases, there was a span of 8 bases. The CDR3 has 13 amino acids. From germline, CDR1 is LNHDA and CDR2 SQIVND (reference sequence). This CDR3 is CASSSGDYNEQFF. For the CDR3, the DNA is TGTGCCAGTAGTAGCGGGGATTACAATGAGCAGTTCTTC.

This clonotype was recorded many times. The V call is TRBV6-1, the J call TRBJ2-1, with 8 nucleotides matching TRBD1. J lost 3 bases, V lost 5 bases, and 9 bases had no gene match. Germline assignment: CDR1 MNHNS and CDR2 SASEGT. The CDR3 covers 16 residues. The chain's CDR3 is CASSTRGQGFYNEQFF. The CDR3 DNA sequence: TGTGCCAGCAGTACCCGCGGACAGGGTTTCTACAATGAGCAGTTCTTC.

This clonotype has a count of ten or more. The chain joins TRBV7-9 to TRBJ2-3; tentatively, D is TRBD1 (5 bases). The CDR3 runs to 16 residues. Germline assignment: CDR1 SEHNR and CDR2 FQNEAQ (reference sequence). V was trimmed by 1 base and J by 4 bases, leaving 15 bases between them. The chain's CDR3 is CASSLGQGILPDTQYF. The DNA of the CDR3 is TGTGCCAGCAGCTTAGGGCAGGGTATCCTCCCAGATACGCAGTATTTT.

V gene TRBV9 combines with J gene TRBJ2-5; 9 bases align to TRBD2. The J call is in doubt because the DNA end fits TRBJ2-7 better. This CDR3 has 16 residues. The germline CDR1 and CDR2 sequences are SGDLS and YYNGEE. The CDR3 DNA reads as TGTGCCAGCAGCGTATTGGGCGGGGGGGCAACCTACGAGCAGTACTTC. The encoded protein is CASSVLGGGATYEQYF.

This clonotype occurred a few times. The rearrangement joins TRBV7-9 to TRBJ1-2, with 9 bases fitting TRBD1. V was pared by 6 bases and J by 8 bases, with 4 bases of the junction left unmatched. Germline V gene sequence: CDR1 SEHNR, CDR2 FQNEAQ (reference sequence). This CDR3 is 12 amino acids long. CDR3 sequence: CASRGTGSGYTF. CDR3 in DNA: TGTGCCAGCAGAGGGACAGGGTCCGGCTACACCTTC.

This rearrangement joins TRBV7-6 to TRBJ1-1, with TRBD1 as a possible D gene (5 bases). Germline-derived CDR1 and CDR2 are SGHVS and FNYEAQ. CDR3 length: 15 amino acids. V lost 5 bases to trimming and J lost 1 base, with 14 bases between them. Written as DNA, the CDR3 is TGTGCCAGCAGCGCACAAAGTCAGGGGAACACTGAAGCTTTCTTT. Its protein is CASSAQSQGNTEAFF.

The rearrangement joins TRBV19 to TRBJ2-7, with unresolved D. Trimming removed 1 base at V and 2 bases at J, with 6 bases between. The germline V gene has CDR1 LNHDA and CDR2 SQIVND (reference sequence). The CDR3 runs to 13 residues. The CDR3 spells CASSIVGAYEQYF. CDR3 nucleotides: TGTGCCAGTAGTATAGTTGGGGCCTACGAGCAGTACTTC.

This clonotype was counted ten times or more. The chain uses TRBV27 and TRBJ1-2; 9 bases agree with TRBD1. After removal of 2 bases from V and 6 bases from J, the junction contained 1 base not matched to a gene. This CDR3 is 13 amino acids long. The V gene's germline CDR1 is MNHEY and CDR2 SMNVEV (reference sequence). The CDR3 region is CASSLRTGDGYTF. The CDR3 bases are TGTGCCAGCAGTTTAAGGACAGGGGATGGCTACACCTTC.

This clonotype was counted between two and nine times. This may be a read error: a much more frequent sequence differs by one nucleotide. The chain carries TRBV4-1 and TRBJ1-1; TRBD1 matches at 8 bases. The length of the CDR3 is 15 residues. J was trimmed by 12 bases and V by 3 bases; bases with no gene match: 15. The germline gives CDR1 MGHRA, CDR2 YSYEKL. The CDR3 DNA is TGCGCCAGCAGCCAGACCCCGAGACAGGGGTTTGGGACTTTCTTT. Residues: CASSQTPRQGFGTFF.